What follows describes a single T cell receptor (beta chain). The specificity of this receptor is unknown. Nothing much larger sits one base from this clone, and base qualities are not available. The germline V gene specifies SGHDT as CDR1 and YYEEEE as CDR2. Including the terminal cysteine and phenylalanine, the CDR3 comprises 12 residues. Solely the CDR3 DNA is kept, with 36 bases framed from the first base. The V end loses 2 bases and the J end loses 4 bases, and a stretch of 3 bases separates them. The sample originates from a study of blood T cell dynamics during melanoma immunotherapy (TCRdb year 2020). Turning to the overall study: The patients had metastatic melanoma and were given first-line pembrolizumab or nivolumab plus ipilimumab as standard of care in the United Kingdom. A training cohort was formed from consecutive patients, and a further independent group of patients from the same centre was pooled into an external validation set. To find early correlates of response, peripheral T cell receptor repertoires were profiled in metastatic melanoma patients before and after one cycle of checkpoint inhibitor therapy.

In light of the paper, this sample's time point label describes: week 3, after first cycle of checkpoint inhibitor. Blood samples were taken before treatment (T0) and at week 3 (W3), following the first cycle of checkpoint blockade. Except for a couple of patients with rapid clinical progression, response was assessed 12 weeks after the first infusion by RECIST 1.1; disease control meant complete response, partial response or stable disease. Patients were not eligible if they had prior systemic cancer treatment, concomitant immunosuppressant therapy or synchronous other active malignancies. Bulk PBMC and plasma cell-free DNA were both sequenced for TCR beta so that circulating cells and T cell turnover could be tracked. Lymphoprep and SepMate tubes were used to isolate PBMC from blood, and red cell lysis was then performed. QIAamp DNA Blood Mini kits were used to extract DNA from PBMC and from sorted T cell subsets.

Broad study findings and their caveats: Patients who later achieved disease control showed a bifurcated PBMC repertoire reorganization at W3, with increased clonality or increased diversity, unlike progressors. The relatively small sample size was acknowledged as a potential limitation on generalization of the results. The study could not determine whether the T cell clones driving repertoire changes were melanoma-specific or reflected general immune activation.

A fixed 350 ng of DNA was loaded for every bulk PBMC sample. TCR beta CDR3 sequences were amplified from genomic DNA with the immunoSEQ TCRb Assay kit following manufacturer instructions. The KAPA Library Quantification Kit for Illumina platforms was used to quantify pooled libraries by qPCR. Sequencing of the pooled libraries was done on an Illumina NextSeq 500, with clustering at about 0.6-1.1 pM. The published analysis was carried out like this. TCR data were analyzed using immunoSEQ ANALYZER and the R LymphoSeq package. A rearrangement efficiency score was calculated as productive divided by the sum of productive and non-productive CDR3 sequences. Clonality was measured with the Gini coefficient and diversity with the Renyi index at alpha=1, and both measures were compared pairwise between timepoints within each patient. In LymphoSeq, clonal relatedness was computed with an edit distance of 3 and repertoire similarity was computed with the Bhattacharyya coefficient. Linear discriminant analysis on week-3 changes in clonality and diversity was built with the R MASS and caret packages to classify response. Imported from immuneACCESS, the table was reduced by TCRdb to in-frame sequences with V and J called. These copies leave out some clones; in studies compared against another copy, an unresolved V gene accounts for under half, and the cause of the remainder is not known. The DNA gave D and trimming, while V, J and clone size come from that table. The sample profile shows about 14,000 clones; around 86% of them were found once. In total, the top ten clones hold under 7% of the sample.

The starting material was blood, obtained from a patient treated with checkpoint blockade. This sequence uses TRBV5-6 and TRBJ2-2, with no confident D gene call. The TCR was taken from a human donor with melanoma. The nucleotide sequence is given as TGTGCCAGCAGCTTTAGCACCGGGGAGCTGTTTTTT. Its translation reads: CASSFSTGELFF.